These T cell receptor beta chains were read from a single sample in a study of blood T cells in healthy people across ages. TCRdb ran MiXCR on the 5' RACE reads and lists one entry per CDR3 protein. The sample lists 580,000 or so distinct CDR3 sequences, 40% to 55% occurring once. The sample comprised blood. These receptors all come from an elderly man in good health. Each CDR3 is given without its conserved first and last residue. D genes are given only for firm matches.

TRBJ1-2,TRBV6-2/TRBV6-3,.,ASGRGRGLAGYT
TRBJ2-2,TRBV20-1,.,SARLTGELF
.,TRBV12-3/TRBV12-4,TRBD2,ASSFRAQAGRQETQY
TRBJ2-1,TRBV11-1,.,ASPPDSYNEQF
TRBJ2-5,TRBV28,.,ASSFPTGTKEQY
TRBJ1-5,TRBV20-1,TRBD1,SARGNRGMGQPQH
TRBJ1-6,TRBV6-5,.,ASSYSIRSYDDSPLH
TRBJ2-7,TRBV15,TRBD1,ATSRGPQDRAQY
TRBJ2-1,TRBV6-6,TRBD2,ASRRLAEVPYNEQF
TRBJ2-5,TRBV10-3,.,AIGGIQETQY
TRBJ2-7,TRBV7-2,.,ASSLGRPPYEQY
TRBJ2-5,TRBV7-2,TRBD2,ASSSHGAALAASYNEQY
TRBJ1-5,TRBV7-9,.,ASSLWGRDQPQH
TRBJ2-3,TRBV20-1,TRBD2,STPLAHTTDTQY
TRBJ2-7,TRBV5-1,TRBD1,TSSLVGTDYEQY
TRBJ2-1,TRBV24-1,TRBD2,ATSDPPGREQF
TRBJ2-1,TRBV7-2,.,ASSLYRQANNEQF
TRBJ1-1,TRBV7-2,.,AGSLPPQRREAF
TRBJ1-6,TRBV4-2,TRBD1,ASSQDSLASGARDRASYNSPLH
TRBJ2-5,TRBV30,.,AWTGFDEQY
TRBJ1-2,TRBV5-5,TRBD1,ASSEQGAEYGYT
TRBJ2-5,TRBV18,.,ASSPPRGPSQETQY
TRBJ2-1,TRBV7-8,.,ASSLRRAYNEQF
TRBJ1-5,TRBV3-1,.,ASSQDVSQPQH
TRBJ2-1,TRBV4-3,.,ASSQQGPYNEQF
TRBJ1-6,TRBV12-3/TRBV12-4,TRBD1,ASSFGGQAYSPLH
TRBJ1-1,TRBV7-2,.,ASSFPTGGDTEAF
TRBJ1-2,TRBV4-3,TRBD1,ASSPDREVDRGGYT
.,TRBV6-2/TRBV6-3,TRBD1,ASSPHSTGLHEQY
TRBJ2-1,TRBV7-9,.,ASGGQGSYNEQF
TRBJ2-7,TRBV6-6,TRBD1,ASSYLGQGAYEQY
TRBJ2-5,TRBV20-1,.,SASIRVGQETQY
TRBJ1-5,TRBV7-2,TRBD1,ASSPGTAHQPQH
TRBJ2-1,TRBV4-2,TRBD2,ASSQRQGLAESYNEQF
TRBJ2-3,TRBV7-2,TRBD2,ASSELAGTGGDTQY
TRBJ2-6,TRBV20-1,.,SASQGLGANVLT
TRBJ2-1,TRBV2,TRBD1,ASIGQGINEQF
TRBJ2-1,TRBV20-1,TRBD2,SARLGLAGGNAYNEQF
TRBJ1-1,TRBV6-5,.,ASSYKPARPGEIEAF
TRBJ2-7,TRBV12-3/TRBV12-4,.,ASSALGVYEQY
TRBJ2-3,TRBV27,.,ASSLSLGLIATDTQY
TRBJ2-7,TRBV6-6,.,ASSPGGRAYEQY